The 26 T cell receptor beta chains reported below all come from one sample, sequenced in a study of cytomegalovirus exposure and HLA in healthy donors. Only in-frame clones appear in the TCRdb table, and some are missing; sequencing was by immunoSEQ multiplex PCR. The sample has 130,000 to 150,000 clones, 85% to 90% seen once. The sample consisted of PBMCs. Receptor source: a woman between 18 and 30 years old in good health and CMV-seropositive.

The V gene is TRBV7-8, the J gene TRBJ1-6; 9 bases align to TRBD1. V trimming: 3 bases; J trimming: 7 bases; junction bases outside the gene matches: 7. This CDR3 comprises 16 residues. Per the germline V gene, CDR1 is SGHVS and CDR2 is FQNEAQ. This CDR3 reads CASSFRDRVRNSPLHF. The CDR3 nucleotides are TGTGCCAGCAGCTTCAGGGACAGGGTACGCAATTCACCCCTCCACTTT.

The chain is built from TRBV28 and TRBJ1-2, with a tentative D call TRBD1 (6 bases). The V and J ends lost 5 bases and 1 base respectively, with 14 bases between them. This CDR3 comprises 15 residues. In germline, CDR1 is MDHEN, CDR2 SYDVKM. CDR3 DNA: TGTGCCAGCAGTCTCCCGACAGGTTTTAACTATGGCTACACCTTC. Amino acids: CASSLPTGFNYGYTF.

This chain links TRBV19 with TRBJ1-1; a possible D gene is TRBD1 (6 bases). From germline, CDR1 is LNHDA and CDR2 SQIVND (reference sequence). The CDR3 sequence is 14 residues long. V was trimmed by 4 bases and J by 11 bases, leaving 20 bases between them. The CDR3 protein is CASSTRQIRGFAFF. The CDR3 DNA sequence: TGTGCCAGTAGTACCCGACAGATTAGGGGGTTTGCTTTCTTT.

The rearrangement joins TRBV5-1 to TRBJ1-4; possible D gene TRBD1, 6 bases. This CDR3 spans 14 amino acids. The germline V gene encodes CDR1 SGHRS and CDR2 YFSETQ. Trimming cost V 3 bases and J 4 bases, with 10 bases left between them. The CDR3 protein is CASSYGRGNEKLFF. CDR3 nucleotide sequence: TGCGCCAGCAGCTATGGCAGGGGTAATGAAAAACTGTTTTTT.

This clone was recorded at least ten times. J is TRBJ2-5 and V is TRBV2; D perhaps matches TRBD2 (5 bases). The CDR3 runs 13 residues. Trimming left V 4 bases short and J 4 bases short, with 10 bases between. Germline V gives CDR1 SNHLY, CDR2 FYNNEI. In DNA, the CDR3 is TGTGCCAGCAGTGGGTGGGGAGTAGAGACCCAGTACTTC. Protein: CASSGWGVETQYF.

This clone was observed a few times. V gene TRBV4-1 combines with J gene TRBJ2-5, with a possible D match to TRBD1 (5 bases). Germline V CDR1 and CDR2: MGHRA, YSYEKL. This CDR3 spans 13 amino acids. Trimming pared 4 bases from V and 5 bases from J, leaving 11 bases between. CDR3 sequence: CASSPPGSETQYF. Written as DNA, the CDR3 is TGCGCCAGCAGCCCACCAGGGTCGGAGACCCAGTACTTC.

The CDR3 loop reads CASSLGPGGNEQYF. As DNA, the CDR3 is TGTGCCAGCAGTTTGGGTCCCGGGGGGAACGAGCAGTACTTC. J is TRBJ2-7 and V is TRBV27; 7 positions agree with TRBD2. Unmatched junction bases numbered 7, after V lost 3 bases and J lost 5 bases. The germline CDR1 and CDR2 sequences are MNHEY and SMNVEV (reference sequence). This CDR3 comprises 14 residues.

The gene calls are TRBV5-4 and TRBJ2-7; TRBD2 agrees at 8 bases. Germline loops: CDR1 SGHNT, CDR2 YYREEE (reference sequence). This CDR3 has 18 residues. J was trimmed by 3 bases and V by 0 bases; bases with no gene match: 14. CDR3 DNA sequence: TGTGCCAGCAGCTTGGGAGGTAGCGGGGCTCGTGGGTTCTACGAGCAGTACTTC. It yields the protein CASSLGGSGARGFYEQYF. The variable domain in full, with the rest retrieved from reference TRBV5-4 and TRBJ2-7, is ETGVTQSPTHLIKTRGQQVTLRCSSQSGHNTVSWYQQALGQGPQFIFQYYREEENGRGNFPPRFSGLQFPNYSSELNVNALELDDSALYLCASSLGGSGARGFYEQYFGPGTRLTVT.

This clone was picked up a small number of times. This rearrangement joins TRBV6-5 to TRBJ1-5, with D hard to call. Germline V gives CDR1 MNHEY, CDR2 SVGAGI. Trimming took 0 bases from V and 5 from J, leaving 8 bases between them. The CDR3 spans 14 residues. CDR3 nucleotide sequence: TGTGCCAGCAGTTACTCGTTCGGGGATCAGCCCCAGCATTTT. Translated, it gives CASSYSFGDQPQHF.

This chain joins TRBV2 and TRBJ2-7; tentative D call: TRBD2 (6 bases). V lost 6 bases and J 2 bases, leaving 20 bases between the germline ends. Germline V gives CDR1 SNHLY, CDR2 FYNNEI. The CDR3 covers 16 residues. The CDR3 DNA sequence: TGTGCCAGCAGAAGAACGATAGCGGATGTCACCTACGAGCAGTACTTC. It specifies CASRRTIADVTYEQYF.

The chain links TRBV5-4 to TRBJ1-2; the D gene is possibly TRBD1 (6 bases). The CDR3 length is 13 residues. The V gene lost 6 bases and the J gene lost 3 bases, with 12 bases spanning the gap. Germline V CDR1 and CDR2: SGHNT, YYREEE (reference sequence). CDR3 DNA: TGTGCCAGCACCCAACCAGGGGACTATGGCTACACCTTC. Residues: CASTQPGDYGYTF.

V gene TRBV5-1 combines with J gene TRBJ2-5; TRBD2 might be the D (6 bases). This CDR3 has 15 residues. Trimming stripped 4 bases from V and 0 bases from J, with 13 bases between. Germline loops: CDR1 SGHRS, CDR2 YFSETQ. DNA of the CDR3: TGCGCCAGCAGCGACCGGGACTCCAACCAAGAGACCCAGTACTTC. Its protein is CASSDRDSNQETQYF.

The chain employs TRBV5-6 and TRBJ1-2; no clear D. Trimming stripped 2 bases from V and 8 bases from J, with 10 bases between. This CDR3 region has 12 residues. CDR1 is SGHDT, CDR2 YYEEEE, per germline. CDR3 sequence (DNA): TGTGCCAGCAGCTTCTATGGGCACGGCTACACCTTC. Its translation is CASSFYGHGYTF.

This clone showed up just once. The V gene is TRBV6-5, the J gene TRBJ1-1, with unresolved D. Germline CDR1 MNHEY, CDR2 SVGAGI. This CDR3 region has 14 residues. V was clipped by 2 bases and J by 1 base, with 8 bases between them. The CDR3 protein is CASSYDSRNTEAFF. The CDR3 DNA sequence: TGTGCCAGCAGTTACGATAGCAGGAACACTGAAGCTTTCTTT.

The genes are TRBV7-2 and TRBJ2-2; no clear D gene. The CDR3 is made up of 13 amino acids. Germline-derived CDR1 and CDR2 are SGHTA and FQGNSA. V gave up 5 bases and J gave up 6 bases, with 10 bases separating them. DNA for the CDR3: TGTGCCAGCAGCCTGAGGTGGTCCGGGGAGCTGTTTTTT. Protein: CASSLRWSGELFF.

The chain employs TRBV30 and TRBJ1-1; 8 bases line up with TRBD1. Germline V gene sequence: CDR1 GTSNPN, CDR2 SVGIG (reference sequence). This CDR3 comprises 13 residues. The junction had 5 bases not matched to a gene; V was cut back by 5 bases and J by 3 bases. In DNA, the CDR3 is TGTGCCTGGTCCAGGGGGCAGGACACTGAAGCTTTCTTT. Translated: CAWSRGQDTEAFF.

The chain recombines TRBV5-1 with TRBJ2-7, with TRBD1 as a possible D gene (6 bases). V lost 0 bases and J 2 bases, leaving 15 bases between the germline ends. The germline V gene encodes CDR1 SGHRS and CDR2 YFSETQ. This CDR3 comprises 16 residues. The CDR3 DNA is TGCGCCAGCAGCTTGGAAGGGGGACGATCAACCTACGAGCAGTACTTC. Translating it yields CASSLEGGRSTYEQYF. The whole variable domain, remainder taken from reference TRBV5-1 and TRBJ2-7, is KAGVTQTPRYLIKTRGQQVTLSCSPISGHRSVSWYQQTPGQGLQFLFEYFSETQRNKGNFPGRFSGRQFSNSRSEMNVSTLELGDSALYLCASSLEGGRSTYEQYFGPGTRLTVT.

The gene calls are TRBV6-5 and TRBJ2-1, with a weak D call TRBD1 (6 bases). CDR3 size: 15 residues. CDR1 and CDR2 (germline): MNHEY, SVGAGI. V was cut by 2 bases and J by 3 bases, with 11 bases left in between. Here the CDR3 reads CASSYKRTDYNEQFF. In nucleotides, the CDR3 is TGTGCCAGCAGTTACAAACGGACAGACTACAATGAGCAGTTCTTC.

The rearrangement uses TRBV5-8 and TRBJ2-1; 7 bases are a match to TRBD2. Per germline, CDR1 SGHTS and CDR2 YDEGEE. The ends lost 0 bases at V and 0 bases at J; junction bases unmatched: 0. This CDR3 has 15 residues. CDR3 DNA sequence: TGTGCCAGCAGCTTGGGCGGGAGCTCCTACAATGAGCAGTTCTTC. Its protein is CASSLGGSSYNEQFF.

The V call is TRBV27, the J call TRBJ2-7, with 7 bases aligning to TRBD1. This CDR3 comprises 14 residues. V shed 5 bases, J shed 2 bases, and the junction held 6 bases outside the gene matches. CDR1 is MNHEY and CDR2 is SMNVEV in the germline V gene (reference sequence). CDR3 amino acids: CASSPRDSTYEQYF. CDR3 nucleotide sequence: TGTGCCAGCAGTCCCAGGGACAGTACCTACGAGCAGTACTTC.

The chain carries TRBV7-6 and TRBJ2-1, with 13 bases identical to TRBD2. CDR1 SGHVS and CDR2 FNYEAQ come from the germline V gene. This CDR3 spans 15 amino acids. Germline trimming cut 2 bases from V and 9 bases from J; bases unmatched to any gene: 4. CDR3 DNA sequence: TGTGCCAGCAGCTTAACTAGCGGGAGGGATGCTGAGCAGTTCTTC. Translation gives CASSLTSGRDAEQFF.

V gene TRBV6-6 combines with J gene TRBJ1-1; TRBD1 matches at 7 bases. Germline CDR1 is MNHNY and CDR2 is SVGAGI (reference sequence). J lost 2 bases, V lost 6 bases, and 6 bases had no gene match. The CDR3 consists of 14 residues. CDR3 residues: CASRSRDRNTEAFF. In nucleotides, the CDR3 is TGTGCCAGCAGGTCCCGGGACAGAAACACTGAAGCTTTCTTT.

The chain has TRBV10-3 and TRBJ2-7, with D unclear. This CDR3 has 12 amino acids. Trimming cost V 2 bases and J 2 bases, with 4 bases left between them. In germline, CDR1 is ENHRY, CDR2 SYGVKD. The CDR3, as DNA: TGTGCCATCAGTGAGGACACCTACGAGCAGTACTTC. It encodes CAISEDTYEQYF.

The chain combines TRBV6-5 with TRBJ2-1, with a tentative D call TRBD1 (6 bases). The CDR3 runs to 15 residues. Germline V gives CDR1 MNHEY, CDR2 SVGAGI. Trimming took off 6 bases at V and 8 bases at J, with 20 bases between the two ends. CDR3 sequence: CASSISGVRSDEQFF. The CDR3 DNA sequence: TGTGCCAGCAGCATATCAGGGGTAAGAAGCGATGAGCAGTTCTTC.

The chain joins TRBV5-4 to TRBJ2-1; possibly TRBD1 for D (6 bases). This CDR3 comprises 14 residues. The V and J ends lost 0 bases and 6 bases respectively, with 10 bases between them. Germline lookup yields CDR1 SGHNT and CDR2 YYREEE (reference sequence). CDR3: CASSLEQGPNEQFF. The CDR3 nucleotides read TGTGCCAGCAGCTTGGAGCAGGGGCCCAATGAGCAGTTCTTC.

V and J are TRBV9 and TRBJ2-1; tentatively, D is TRBD1 (6 bases). V was cut by 6 bases and J by 1 base, with 11 bases left in between. This CDR3 is built from 14 residues. Germline V lookup: CDR1 SGDLS, CDR2 YYNGEE. CDR3 coding DNA: TGTGCCAGCAACCAACAGGGATCCTACAATGAGCAGTTCTTC. This gives the protein CASNQQGSYNEQFF.